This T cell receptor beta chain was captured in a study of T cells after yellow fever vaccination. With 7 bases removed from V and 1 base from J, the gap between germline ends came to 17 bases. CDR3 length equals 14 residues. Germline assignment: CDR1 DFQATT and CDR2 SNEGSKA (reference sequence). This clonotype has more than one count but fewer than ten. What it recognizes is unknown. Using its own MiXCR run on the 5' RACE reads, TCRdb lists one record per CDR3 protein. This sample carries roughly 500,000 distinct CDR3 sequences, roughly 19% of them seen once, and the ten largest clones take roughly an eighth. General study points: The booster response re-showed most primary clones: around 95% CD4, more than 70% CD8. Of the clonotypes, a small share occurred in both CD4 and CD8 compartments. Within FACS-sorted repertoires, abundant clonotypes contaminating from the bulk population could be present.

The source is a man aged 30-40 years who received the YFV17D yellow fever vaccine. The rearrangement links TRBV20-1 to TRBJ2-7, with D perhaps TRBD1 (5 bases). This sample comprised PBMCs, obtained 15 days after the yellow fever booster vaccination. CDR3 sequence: CSVLIAGPSYEQYF. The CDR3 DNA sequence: TGCAGTGTGCTGATCGCAGGGCCTTCCTACGAGCAGTACTTC.